The 2 T cell receptor beta chains listed next were all sequenced from one sample in a study of neurological immune-mediated disorders. TCRdb re-analysed the 5' RACE reads in MiXCR, keeping a single row per CDR3 protein. This sample carries some 38,000 distinct CDR3 sequences, less than 5% of them seen once, and the ten largest clones take more than 2%. Sequencing input: PBMCs. The receptors derive from a man aged 25 to 40 with multiple sclerosis.

This clonotype has a handful of counts. At one end the junction does not follow the germline gene, possibly because of a read error. The chain combines TRBV12-3 or TRBV12-4 with TRBJ1-5; 11 positions match TRBD1. The CDR3 contains 14 residues. The CDR3 loop is CASSGQGANQPQNF. The CDR3, as DNA: TGTGCCAGCAGCGGACAGGGGGCCAATCAGCCCCAGAATTTT.

At least ten counts were recorded for this clonotype. The rearrangement uses TRBV4-3 and TRBJ2-5; unclear D gene. The germline CDR1 and CDR2 sequences are LGHNA and YSLEER. Trimming removed 0 bases from V and 0 bases from J, with 8 bases in between. The CDR3 runs 15 residues. The CDR3 DNA sequence: TGCGCCAGCAGCCAAGAGGGCCTAAACCAAGAGACCCAGTACTTC. This gives the protein CASSQEGLNQETQYF.